Reported below is one T cell receptor (beta chain). Its cognate antigen is unknown. Using immunoSEQ multiplex PCR, the repertoire was profiled, and TCRdb retains in-frame clones only, with some absent. Of tens of thousands of clones in the sample, approximately 90% were seen once. These data are taken from a study of graft-versus-host responses after intestinal transplantation. The wider study: Each of the recipients got a multivisceral, liver-intestinal, or isolated intestinal transplant. After anti-thymocyte globulin induction, recipients took tacrolimus and steroids for roughly three years.

CDR1 is MGHDK, CDR2 SYGVNS, per germline. The CDR3 spans 15 residues. The V call is TRBV25-1, the J call TRBJ2-5; D is uncertain. The DNA end is a closer match to TRBJ2-7, so the J assignment may be wrong. The source of this sequence is a human donor who was the organ donor for an intestinal transplant. Sequenced here: unstimulated CD4+ T cells sorted from spleen or lymph node cells, sampled before transplant. This CDR3 is CASRLAESSSYEQYF. CDR3 in DNA: TGTGCCAGCAGGCTGGCGGAGTCCAGCTCCTACGAGCAGTACTTC.